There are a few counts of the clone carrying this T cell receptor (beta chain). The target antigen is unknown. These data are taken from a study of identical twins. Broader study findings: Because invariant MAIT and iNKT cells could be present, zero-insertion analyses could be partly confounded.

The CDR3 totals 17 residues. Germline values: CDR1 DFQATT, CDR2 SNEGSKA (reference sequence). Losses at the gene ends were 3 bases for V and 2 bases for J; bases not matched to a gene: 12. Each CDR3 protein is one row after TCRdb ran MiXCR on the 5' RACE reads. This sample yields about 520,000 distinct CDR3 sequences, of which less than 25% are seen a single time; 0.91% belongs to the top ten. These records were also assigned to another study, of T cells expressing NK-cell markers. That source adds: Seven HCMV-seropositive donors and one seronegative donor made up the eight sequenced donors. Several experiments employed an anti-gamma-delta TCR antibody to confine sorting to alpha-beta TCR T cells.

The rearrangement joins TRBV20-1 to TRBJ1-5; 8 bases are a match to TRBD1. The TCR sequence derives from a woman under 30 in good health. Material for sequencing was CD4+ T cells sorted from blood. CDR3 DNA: TGCAGTGCTAGGAAGGGGCAGGGGGCAGGAGGCAATCAGCCCCAGCATTTT. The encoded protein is CSARKGQGAGGNQPQHF.